One and the same sample provided the 23 T cell receptor beta chains below, sequenced in a study of blood T cell repertoires in COVID-19. TCRdb's copy holds only in-frame clones and misses some; the assay was immunoSEQ multiplex PCR. The sample shows roughly 350,000 clones, 85% of them seen only once. The source material was peripheral blood. These receptors were obtained from a woman aged 18-29 years with acute or convalescent COVID-19.

V gene TRBV4-1 combines with J gene TRBJ2-5; 8 positions agree with TRBD2. This CDR3 spans 16 amino acids. The V gene's germline CDR1 is MGHRA and CDR2 YSYEKL. Trimming took 3 bases from V and 0 from J; bases not matched to a gene: 6. The CDR3 DNA follows: TGCGCCAGCAGCCATTATAGCGGGGATAACCAAGAGACCCAGTACTTC. Its translation: CASSHYSGDNQETQYF.

Concerning this clone: Other DNA sequences in this sample translate to the same CDR3. CDR3 in amino acids: CASSPSSGYEQYF. As DNA, the CDR3 is TGTGCCAGCTCCCCCTCAAGCGGTTACGAGCAGTACTTC. The chain combines TRBV7-8 with TRBJ2-7; D may be TRBD2 (5 bases). In germline, CDR1 is SGHVS, CDR2 FQNEAQ. This CDR3 region has 13 residues. The germline V and J ends were trimmed by 8 bases and 4 bases, with 15 bases remaining between them. Full variable domain (rest looked up from reference TRBV7-8 and TRBJ2-7): GAGVSQSPRYKVAKRGQDVALRCDPISGHVSLFWYQQALGQGPEFLTYFQNEAQLDKSGLPSDRFFAERPEGSVSTLKIQRTQQEDSAVYLCASSPSSGYEQYFGPGTRLTVT.

The gene calls are TRBV9 and TRBJ2-7; TRBD2 is a possible D gene (5 bases). The CDR3 has 14 residues. Deletions cut 3 bases from V and 4 bases from J, with 14 bases between. From germline, CDR1 is SGDLS and CDR2 YYNGEE. CDR3 sequence reads: CASSGDVRGYEQYF. The CDR3 bases are TGTGCCAGCAGCGGCGATGTCCGGGGTTACGAGCAGTACTTC.

The chain has TRBV4-1 and TRBJ1-5; D ambiguous. The CDR3 extends over 15 amino acids. Germline V gene data show CDR1 as MGHRA and CDR2 as YSYEKL. The V end was cut by 1 base, the J end by 3 bases, with 10 bases between. The chain's CDR3 is CASSQVSEDNQPQHF. CDR3 nucleotide sequence: TGCGCCAGCAGCCAAGTTTCTGAGGACAATCAGCCCCAGCATTTT.

The chain couples TRBV5-1 to TRBJ1-6, with 7 nucleotides matching TRBD1. Germline V gene sequence: CDR1 SGHRS, CDR2 YFSETQ. The CDR3 sequence is 15 residues long. The trim removed 4 bases at V and 7 bases at J, leaving 8 bases unmatched. CDR3 DNA: TGCGCCAGCAGCAACAACAGGGGACAGAATTCACCCCTCCACTTT. This sequence encodes CASSNNRGQNSPLHF.

The V and J genes are TRBV30 and TRBJ1-1; 8 bases align to TRBD1. The trim removed 4 bases at V and 5 bases at J, leaving 9 bases unmatched. The CDR3 runs 14 residues. CDR1 is GTSNPN and CDR2 is SVGIG in the germline V gene (reference sequence). CDR3 residues: CAWIPDRGWTEAFF. CDR3 DNA: TGTGCCTGGATCCCCGACAGGGGCTGGACTGAAGCTTTCTTT.

The CDR3 sequence is CASRDGWGYGYTF. CDR3 bases: TGTGCCAGTCGGGATGGATGGGGCTATGGCTACACCTTC. The J gene is TRBJ1-2, the V gene TRBV6-5; D ambiguous. Trimming shortened V by 9 bases and J by 4 bases, and 15 bases separated the two germline ends. Looked up from germline, CDR1 is MNHEY and CDR2 is SVGAGI. The CDR3 spans 13 residues.

The CDR3 sequence is CASSYRVGGYTF. CDR3 nucleotide sequence: TGTGCCAGCAGCTACAGGGTGGGTGGCTACACCTTC. The chain couples TRBV7-2 to TRBJ1-2; perhaps TRBD1 as D (6 bases). With 4 bases removed from V and 7 bases from J, the gap between germline ends came to 10 bases. Germline V gene sequence: CDR1 SGHTA, CDR2 FQGNSA. CDR3 length: 12 residues.

The chain carries TRBV2 and TRBJ2-1, with 7 bases lining up with TRBD1. Trimming took 4 bases from V and 3 from J; bases not matched to a gene: 12. The CDR3 loop spans 17 amino acids. Germline V gene sequence: CDR1 SNHLY, CDR2 FYNNEI. The chain's CDR3 is CASSAESGGRGYNEQFF. The DNA for the CDR3 is TGTGCCAGCAGTGCCGAGTCAGGGGGAAGAGGCTACAATGAGCAGTTCTTC. The whole variable domain, filled in from reference TRBV2 and TRBJ2-1, reads EPEVTQTPSHQVTQMGQEVILRCVPISNHLYFYWYRQILGQKVEFLVSFYNNEISEKSEIFDDQFSVERPDGSNFTLKIRSTKLEDSAMYFCASSAESGGRGYNEQFFGPGTRLTVL.

This clone was counted a few times. The chain employs TRBV5-1 and TRBJ1-2, with a possible D match to TRBD1 (6 bases). Germline V lookup: CDR1 SGHRS, CDR2 YFSETQ. The CDR3 loop spans 15 amino acids. V lost 4 bases and J lost 5, with 18 bases in between. The CDR3 bases are TGCGCCAGCAGCCCTAGGACAGAGTCTTCTTATGGCTACACCTTC. This gives the protein CASSPRTESSYGYTF.

This clone occurred once. This sequence joins TRBV27 and TRBJ2-7, with TRBD1 identical over 8 bases. This CDR3 comprises 16 residues. The V segment lost 7 bases and the J segment 2 bases; nucleotides outside the gene matches: 13. Germline V gene data show CDR1 as MNHEY and CDR2 as SMNVEV (reference sequence). Here the CDR3 DNA reads TGTGCCAGCACCACCAAACGGGGGACAGGAACCTACGAGCAGTACTTC. Its protein product is CASTTKRGTGTYEQYF.

V gene TRBV7-2 combines with J gene TRBJ1-1; the match to TRBD1 covers 7 bases. CDR1 is SGHTA, CDR2 FQGNSA, per germline. This CDR3 comprises 14 residues. V trimming: 2 bases; J trimming: 3 bases; junction bases outside the gene matches: 3. The CDR3 sequence is CASSLRGRDTEAFF. The CDR3 nucleotides are TGTGCCAGCAGCTTAAGGGGGCGCGACACTGAAGCTTTCTTT.

The J gene is TRBJ2-2, the V gene TRBV27; D not resolved. The V end lost 5 bases, the J end lost 4 bases, and 5 bases lay between the germline ends. This CDR3 spans 12 amino acids. Per the germline V gene, CDR1 is MNHEY and CDR2 is SMNVEV (reference sequence). Written as DNA, the CDR3 is TGTGCCAGCAGTCTTATCACCGGGGAGCTGTTTTTT. Amino acid sequence: CASSLITGELFF.

This clone was observed a single time. The chain has TRBV5-1 and TRBJ1-2; 10 bases align to TRBD1. Germline CDR1 reads SGHRS; CDR2 reads YFSETQ. CDR3 size: 16 residues. The ends lost 2 bases at V and 13 bases at J; junction bases unmatched: 17. The CDR3 reads CASSLPEGQGKIGGTF. Here the CDR3 DNA reads TGCGCCAGCAGCTTACCCGAGGGACAGGGGAAGATAGGGGGCACCTTC.

The chain recombines TRBV9 with TRBJ2-1; 7 nucleotides line up with TRBD1. CDR1 SGDLS and CDR2 YYNGEE come from the germline V gene. The junction had 6 bases not matched to a gene; V was cut back by 2 bases and J by 7 bases. CDR3 length equals 14 residues. The CDR3 spells CASSVGGQQNEQFF. The CDR3 DNA reads as TGTGCCAGCAGCGTTGGGGGACAGCAGAATGAGCAGTTCTTC.

The gene calls are TRBV19 and TRBJ2-7, with 10 bases matching TRBD1. This CDR3 has 15 amino acids. Trimming at V came to 7 bases and at J to 4 bases, leaving 10 bases not matched to a gene. Looked up from germline, CDR1 is LNHDA and CDR2 is SQIVND (reference sequence). CDR3 in amino acids: CASTSPGQGEYEQYF. The CDR3, as DNA: TGTGCCAGTACCAGCCCCGGACAGGGGGAGTACGAGCAGTACTTC.

V gene TRBV9 combines with J gene TRBJ1-5, with a possible D match to TRBD1 (5 bases). CDR1 and CDR2 (germline): SGDLS, YYNGEE. The CDR3 runs 16 residues. The ends were cut back, 0 bases at V and 10 bases at J, with 20 bases in the middle. As DNA, the CDR3 is TGTGCCAGCAGCGTAGGGGGGACTCCCTCTCTTGGACCCCAGCATTTT. Protein: CASSVGGTPSLGPQHF.

This clone was observed once. V is TRBV7-3 and J is TRBJ2-3; D ambiguous. The CDR3 is 13 amino acids. The V end was cut by 5 bases, the J end by 6 bases, with 12 bases between. CDR1 SGHTA and CDR2 FQGTGA come from the germline V gene. The CDR3 here is CASSPLERDTQYF. The CDR3 nucleotides are TGTGCCAGCAGCCCTCTCGAGAGGGATACGCAGTATTTT.

A single count supports this clone. The chain employs TRBV3-1 (or the pseudogene TRBV3-2) and TRBJ2-5; 9 bases are shared with TRBD2. The CDR3 is made up of 16 amino acids. After removal of 1 base from V and 2 bases from J, the junction contained 5 bases not matched to a gene. Germline V gene lookup returns CDR1 LGHDT and CDR2 YNNKEL (reference sequence). The DNA for the CDR3 is TGTGCCAGCAGCCAAGGTTGGACTAGCGTACAAGAGACCCAGTACTTC. Translated, it gives CASSQGWTSVQETQYF.

The chain is built from TRBV19 and TRBJ1-4, with D possibly TRBD1 on 6 matching bases. Deletions cut 5 bases from V and 0 bases from J, with 10 bases between. This CDR3 has 15 residues. Germline V gene data show CDR1 as LNHDA and CDR2 as SQIVND (reference sequence). The CDR3 DNA reads as TGTGCCAGTAGTCCGGACAGTTCAACTAATGAAAAACTGTTTTTT. Protein: CASSPDSSTNEKLFF.

The rearrangement links TRBV27 to TRBJ2-7; possible D gene TRBD1, 6 bases. The CDR3 is made up of 14 amino acids. Between the trimmed V and J ends, which lost 5 bases and 0 bases, there was a span of 11 bases. Germline CDR1 MNHEY, CDR2 SMNVEV (reference sequence). CDR3 sequence reads: CASSIDRLSYEQYF. The CDR3 DNA reads TGTGCCAGCAGTATCGACAGGCTCTCCTACGAGCAGTACTTC.

This clone has just one count. The gene calls are TRBV5-5 and TRBJ1-2, with 9 bases lining up with TRBD1. CDR1 is SGHKS, CDR2 YYEKEE, per germline (reference sequence). V shed 4 bases and J 10 bases; nucleotides not matched to a gene: 11. The CDR3 spans 14 residues. CDR3 nucleotides: TGTGCCAGCAGCGCGGACAGGGGAAGGAGGGACTACACCTTC. This translates into CASSADRGRRDYTF.

The V and J genes are TRBV11-2 and TRBJ1-6, with D unclear. This CDR3 comprises 14 residues. Per germline, CDR1 SGHAT and CDR2 FQNNGV. Trimming took off 2 bases at V and 6 bases at J, with 8 bases between the two ends. The CDR3 region has the DNA TGTGCCAGCAGCTTATATTGGCTTAATTCACCCCTCCACTTT. This gives the protein CASSLYWLNSPLHF.